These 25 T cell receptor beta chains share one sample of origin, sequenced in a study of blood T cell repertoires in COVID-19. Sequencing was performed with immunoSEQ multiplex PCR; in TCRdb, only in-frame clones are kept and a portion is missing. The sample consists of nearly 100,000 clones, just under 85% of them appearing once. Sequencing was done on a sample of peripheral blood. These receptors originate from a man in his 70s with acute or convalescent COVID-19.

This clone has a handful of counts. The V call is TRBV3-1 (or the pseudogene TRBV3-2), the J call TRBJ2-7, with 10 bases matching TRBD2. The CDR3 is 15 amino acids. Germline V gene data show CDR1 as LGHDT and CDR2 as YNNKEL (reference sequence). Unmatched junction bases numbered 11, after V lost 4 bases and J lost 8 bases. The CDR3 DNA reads TGTGCCAGCAGCCCCCTAAACAGCGGGGGGGCAAAGCAGTACTTC. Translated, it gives CASSPLNSGGAKQYF.

The CDR3 is CASSMSQGSYGYTF. CDR3 nucleotide sequence: TGTGCCAGTAGTATGTCACAGGGGTCCTATGGCTACACCTTC. This chain connects TRBV19 to TRBJ1-2, with 7 bases that match TRBD1. The junction had 5 bases not matched to a gene; V was cut back by 3 bases and J by 4 bases. The CDR3 has 14 amino acids. CDR1 is LNHDA and CDR2 is SQIVND in the germline V gene (reference sequence).

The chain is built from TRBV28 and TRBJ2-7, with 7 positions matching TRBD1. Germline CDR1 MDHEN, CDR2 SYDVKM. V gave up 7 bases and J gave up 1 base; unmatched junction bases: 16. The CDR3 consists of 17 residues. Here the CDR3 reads CASTPDPRDSSSYEQYF. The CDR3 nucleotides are TGTGCCAGCACCCCCGACCCCCGGGACAGTTCTTCCTACGAGCAGTACTTC.

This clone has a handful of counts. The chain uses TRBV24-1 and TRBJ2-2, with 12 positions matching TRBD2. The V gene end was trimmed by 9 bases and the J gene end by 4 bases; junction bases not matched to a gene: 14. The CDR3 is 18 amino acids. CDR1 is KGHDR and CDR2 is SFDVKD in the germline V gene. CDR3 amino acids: CATAGALWTSGATGELFF. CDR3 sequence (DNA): TGTGCCACCGCAGGGGCCTTGTGGACTAGCGGGGCCACCGGGGAGCTGTTTTTT.

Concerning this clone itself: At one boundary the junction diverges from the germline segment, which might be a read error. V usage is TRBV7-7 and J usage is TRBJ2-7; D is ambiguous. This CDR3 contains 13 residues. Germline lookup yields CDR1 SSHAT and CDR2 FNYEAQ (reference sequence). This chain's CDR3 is CASSLGLNYEQYF. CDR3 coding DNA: TGTGCTAGCAGCTTAGGGCTTAACTACGAGCAGTACTTC.

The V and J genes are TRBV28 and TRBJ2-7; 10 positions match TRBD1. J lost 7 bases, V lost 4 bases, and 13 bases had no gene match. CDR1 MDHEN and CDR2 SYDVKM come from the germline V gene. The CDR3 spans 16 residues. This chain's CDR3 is CASSSHGRQGAWEQYF. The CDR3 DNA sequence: TGTGCCAGCAGTTCGCACGGGCGACAGGGGGCGTGGGAGCAGTACTTC. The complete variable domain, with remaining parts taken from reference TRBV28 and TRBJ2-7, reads DVKVTQSSRYLVKRTGEKVFLECVQDMDHENMFWYRQDPGLGLRLIYFSYDVKMKEKGDIPEGYSVSREKKERFSLILESASTNQTSMYLCASSSHGRQGAWEQYFGPGTRLTVT.

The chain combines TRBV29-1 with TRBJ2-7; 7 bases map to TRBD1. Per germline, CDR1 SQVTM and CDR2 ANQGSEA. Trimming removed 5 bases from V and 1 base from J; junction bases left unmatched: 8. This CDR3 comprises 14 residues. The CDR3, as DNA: TGCAGCGTTCCCGCCCGGGACAGTTCCTACGAGCAGTACTTC. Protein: CSVPARDSSYEQYF.

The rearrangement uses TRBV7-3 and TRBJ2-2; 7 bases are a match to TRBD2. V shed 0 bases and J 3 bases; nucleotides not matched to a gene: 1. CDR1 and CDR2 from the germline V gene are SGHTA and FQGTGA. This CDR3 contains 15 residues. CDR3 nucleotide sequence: TGTGCCAGCAGCTTAACAGCGGGATACACCGGGGAGCTGTTTTTT. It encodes CASSLTAGYTGELFF.

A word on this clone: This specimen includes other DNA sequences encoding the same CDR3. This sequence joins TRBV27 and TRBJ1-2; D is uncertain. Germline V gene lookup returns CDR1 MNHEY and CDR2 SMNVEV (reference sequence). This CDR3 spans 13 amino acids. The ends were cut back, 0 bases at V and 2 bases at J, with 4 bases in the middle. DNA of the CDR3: TGTGCCAGCAGTTTATCTGAGAACTATGGCTACACCTTC. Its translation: CASSLSENYGYTF.

The CDR3 bases are TGCGCCAGCAGCCAGAGGGGACTAGCGGGAGTTCGTGCTGGGGAGCTGTTTTTT. It is translated as CASSQRGLAGVRAGELFF. The chain joins TRBV4-3 to TRBJ2-2; 14 bases line up with TRBD2. The ends lost 3 bases at V and 8 bases at J; junction bases unmatched: 11. CDR1 LGHNA and CDR2 YSLEER come from the germline V gene. This CDR3 has 18 amino acids.

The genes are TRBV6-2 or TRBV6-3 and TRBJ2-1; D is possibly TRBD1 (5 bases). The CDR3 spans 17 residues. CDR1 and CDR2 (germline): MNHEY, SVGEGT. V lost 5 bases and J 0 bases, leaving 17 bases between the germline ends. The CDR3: CASSQATARSSYNEQFF. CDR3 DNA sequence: TGTGCCAGCAGTCAGGCGACAGCCCGGAGCTCCTACAATGAGCAGTTCTTC.

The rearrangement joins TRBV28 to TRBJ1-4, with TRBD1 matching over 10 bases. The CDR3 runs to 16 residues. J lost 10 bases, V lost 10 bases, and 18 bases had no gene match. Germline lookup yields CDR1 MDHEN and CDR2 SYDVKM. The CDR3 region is CATAALRQGAQVKLFF. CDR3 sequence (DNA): TGTGCCACAGCCGCTCTTCGACAGGGGGCACAGGTAAAACTGTTTTTT.

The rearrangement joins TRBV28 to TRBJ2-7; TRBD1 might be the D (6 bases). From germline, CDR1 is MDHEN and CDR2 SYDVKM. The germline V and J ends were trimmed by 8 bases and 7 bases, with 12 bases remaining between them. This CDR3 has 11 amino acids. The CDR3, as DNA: TGTGCCAGCGGGGGCTCCTGGGAGCAGTACTTC. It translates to CASGGSWEQYF.

The chain's CDR3 is CASSTNTEAFF. The DNA for the CDR3 is TGTGCCAGCAGCACTAACACTGAAGCTTTCTTT. The chain links TRBV7-9 to TRBJ1-1, with D unresolved. Deletions cut 5 bases from V and 2 bases from J, with 3 bases between. From germline, CDR1 is SEHNR and CDR2 FQNEAQ (reference sequence). The CDR3 is 11 residues long.

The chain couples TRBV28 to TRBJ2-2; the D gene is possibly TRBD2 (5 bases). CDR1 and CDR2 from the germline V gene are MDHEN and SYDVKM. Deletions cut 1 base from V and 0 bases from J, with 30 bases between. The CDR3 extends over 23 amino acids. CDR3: CASSLSGKSRTPTRSPNTGELFF. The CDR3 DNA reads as TGTGCCAGCAGTTTATCCGGCAAAAGTAGGACTCCTACCCGAAGCCCGAACACCGGGGAGCTGTTTTTT.

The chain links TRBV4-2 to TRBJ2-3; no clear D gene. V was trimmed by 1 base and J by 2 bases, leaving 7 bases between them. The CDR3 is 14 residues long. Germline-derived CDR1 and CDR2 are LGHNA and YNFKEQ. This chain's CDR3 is CASSQGGITDTQYF. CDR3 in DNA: TGTGCCAGCAGCCAAGGAGGAATCACAGATACGCAGTATTTT.

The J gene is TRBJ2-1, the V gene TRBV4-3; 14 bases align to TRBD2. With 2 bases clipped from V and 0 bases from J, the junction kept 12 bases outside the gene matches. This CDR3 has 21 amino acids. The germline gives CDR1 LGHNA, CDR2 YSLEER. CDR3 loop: CASSQNPTSGRVLSSYNEQFF. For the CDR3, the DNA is TGCGCCAGCAGCCAAAACCCGACTAGCGGGAGGGTGCTGAGCTCCTACAATGAGCAGTTCTTC.

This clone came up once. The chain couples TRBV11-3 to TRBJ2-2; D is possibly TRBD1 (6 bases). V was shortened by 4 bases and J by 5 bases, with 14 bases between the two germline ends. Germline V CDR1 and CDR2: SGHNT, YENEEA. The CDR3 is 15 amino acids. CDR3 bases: TGTGCCAGCAGCTCCTACAGGGAAGGGACCGGGGAGCTGTTTTTT. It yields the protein CASSSYREGTGELFF. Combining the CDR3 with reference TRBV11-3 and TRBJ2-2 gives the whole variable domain EAGVVQSPRYKIIEKKQPVAFWCNPISGHNTLYWYLQNLGQGPELLIRYENEEAVDDSQLPKDRFSAERLKGVDSTLKIQPAELGDSAVYLCASSSYREGTGELFFGEGSRLTVL.

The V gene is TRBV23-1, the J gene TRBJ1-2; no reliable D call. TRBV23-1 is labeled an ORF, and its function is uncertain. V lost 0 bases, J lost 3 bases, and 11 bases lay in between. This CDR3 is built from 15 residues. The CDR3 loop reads CASSQSKGRDYGYTF. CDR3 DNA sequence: TGCGCCAGCAGTCAATCTAAAGGGAGGGACTATGGCTACACCTTC.

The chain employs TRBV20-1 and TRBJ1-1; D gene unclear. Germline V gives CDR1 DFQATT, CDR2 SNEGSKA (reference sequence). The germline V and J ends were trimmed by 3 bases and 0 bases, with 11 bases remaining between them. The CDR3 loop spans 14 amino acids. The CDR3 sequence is CSASHGSLNTEAFF. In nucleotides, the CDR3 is TGCAGTGCTAGTCACGGGTCCTTGAACACTGAAGCTTTCTTT.

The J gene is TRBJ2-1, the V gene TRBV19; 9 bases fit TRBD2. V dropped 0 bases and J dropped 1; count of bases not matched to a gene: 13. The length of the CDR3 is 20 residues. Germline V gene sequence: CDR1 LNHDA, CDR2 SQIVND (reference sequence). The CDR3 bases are TGTGCCAGTAGTATAGATCTGGGTATGGCGGGGGGGCTGTCCTACAATGAGCAGTTCTTC. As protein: CASSIDLGMAGGLSYNEQFF.

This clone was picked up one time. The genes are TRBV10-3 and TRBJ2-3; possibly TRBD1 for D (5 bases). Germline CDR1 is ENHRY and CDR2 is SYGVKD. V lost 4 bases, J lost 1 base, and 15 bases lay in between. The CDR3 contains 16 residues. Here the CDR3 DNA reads TGTGCCATCAGTGGGGGCCCTCCGGGCGGCACAGATACGCAGTATTTT. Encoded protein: CAISGGPPGGTDTQYF.

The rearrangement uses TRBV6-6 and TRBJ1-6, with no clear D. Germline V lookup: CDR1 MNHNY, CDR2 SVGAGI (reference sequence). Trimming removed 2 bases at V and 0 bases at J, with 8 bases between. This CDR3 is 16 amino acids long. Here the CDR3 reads CASSYGESSYNSPLHF. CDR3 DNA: TGTGCCAGCAGTTACGGAGAGAGCTCCTATAATTCACCCCTCCACTTT.

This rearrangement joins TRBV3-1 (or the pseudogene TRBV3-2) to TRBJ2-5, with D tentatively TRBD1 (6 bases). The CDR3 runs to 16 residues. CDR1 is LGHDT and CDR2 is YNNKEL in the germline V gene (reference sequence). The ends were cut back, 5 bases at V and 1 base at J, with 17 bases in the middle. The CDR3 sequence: CASSYRLRDIQETQYF. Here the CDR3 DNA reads TGTGCCAGCAGCTACCGACTCCGGGACATCCAAGAGACCCAGTACTTC.

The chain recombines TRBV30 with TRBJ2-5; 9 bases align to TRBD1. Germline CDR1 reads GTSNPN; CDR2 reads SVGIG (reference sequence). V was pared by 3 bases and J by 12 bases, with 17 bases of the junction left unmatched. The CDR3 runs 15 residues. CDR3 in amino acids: CAWRVRQGGTGPKYF. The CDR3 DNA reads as TGTGCCTGGAGGGTTCGACAGGGGGGTACGGGACCCAAGTACTTC.